Below are 9 T cell receptor beta chains sequenced from a single sample in a study of cytomegalovirus exposure and HLA in healthy donors. Use of 60 Vbeta and 13 Jbeta primers characterized the PCR. Libraries were prepared by immunoSEQ multiplex PCR; TCRdb keeps only in-frame clonotypes and omits some of them. Here the sample spans 210,000 or so clones, around four fifths being singletons. The material sequenced was PBMCs. The receptors were gathered from a boy aged 2 to 10 in good health and CMV-seronegative.

The chain links TRBV9 to TRBJ2-5; the match to TRBD2 covers 10 bases. Trimming at V came to 1 base and at J to 4 bases, leaving 4 bases not matched to a gene. The germline CDR1 and CDR2 sequences are SGDLS and YYNGEE. The CDR3 runs to 15 residues. The CDR3: CASSVYEREGETQYF. The CDR3 bases are TGTGCCAGCAGCGTATATGAGCGGGAGGGAGAGACCCAGTACTTC.

The chain is built from TRBV19 and TRBJ2-3; 9 bases map to TRBD2. CDR3 length equals 14 residues. V was pared by 5 bases and J by 6 bases, with 6 bases of the junction left unmatched. The germline CDR1 and CDR2 sequences are LNHDA and SQIVND (reference sequence). The CDR3 protein is CASSLGLAIDTQYF. CDR3 in DNA: TGTGCCAGTAGTCTAGGACTAGCGATCGATACGCAGTATTTT.

The genes are TRBV11-2 and TRBJ2-5, with a possible D match to TRBD2 (5 bases). This CDR3 has 14 residues. Trimming took 3 bases from V and 4 from J, leaving 12 bases between them. Germline V gives CDR1 SGHAT, CDR2 FQNNGV. CDR3 bases: TGTGCCAGCAGCTTCGGTAGAGGGCGAGAGACCCAGTACTTC. This encodes CASSFGRGRETQYF.

V gene TRBV10-3 combines with J gene TRBJ2-3, with 11 positions matching TRBD2. V shed 7 bases and J 3 bases; nucleotides not matched to a gene: 6. The CDR3 covers 15 residues. The germline V gene has CDR1 ENHRY and CDR2 SYGVKD. Written as DNA, the CDR3 is TGTGCCATCAAACTAGCGGGAGAAAAAACAGATACGCAGTATTTT. This sequence encodes CAIKLAGEKTDTQYF.

J is TRBJ2-2 and V is TRBV13; 15 bases align to TRBD2. Germline values: CDR1 PRHDT, CDR2 FYEKMQ (reference sequence). This CDR3 comprises 20 residues. The J segment lost 6 bases and the V segment lost 4 bases, leaving 15 bases of the junction unmatched. The CDR3 nucleotides read TGTGCCAGCAGCTCCGCCCGGACTAGCGGGGGGGCCTTGAGACCCGGGGAGCTGTTTTTT. Translated: CASSSARTSGGALRPGELFF.

The V call is TRBV27, the J call TRBJ2-1, with D perhaps TRBD2 (6 bases). Trimming took off 2 bases at V and 4 bases at J, with 9 bases between the two ends. The CDR3 is made up of 14 amino acids. The germline V gene encodes CDR1 MNHEY and CDR2 SMNVEV (reference sequence). CDR3 bases: TGTGCCAGCAGTTTACTAGCGAGATACAATGAGCAGTTCTTC. Protein product: CASSLLARYNEQFF.

The gene calls are TRBV20-1 and TRBJ1-2; no reliable D call. The CDR3 extends over 10 amino acids. Germline CDR1 and CDR2: DFQATT and SNEGSKA (reference sequence). V lost 1 base, J lost 6 bases, and 3 bases lay in between. The CDR3 protein is CSARAHGYTF. CDR3 bases: TGCAGTGCTAGAGCTCATGGCTACACCTTC.

The chain recombines TRBV6-5 with TRBJ2-5, with 7 bases matching TRBD1. This CDR3 contains 15 residues. Germline V gene data show CDR1 as MNHEY and CDR2 as SVGAGI. With V trimmed by 2 bases and J by 0 bases, 3 bases remained unmatched. The CDR3 bases are TGTGCCAGCAGTTACCAGGGGACAGACCAAGAGACCCAGTACTTC. Its translation: CASSYQGTDQETQYF.

The chain links TRBV29-1 to TRBJ1-1; weak D call: TRBD1 (6 bases). The V and J ends lost 5 bases and 7 bases respectively, with 14 bases between them. The CDR3 contains 12 residues. The V gene's germline CDR1 is SQVTM and CDR2 ANQGSEA. The CDR3 DNA is TGCAGCGTTCTCATCAGGGGCCTTGAAGCTTTCTTT. Its protein product is CSVLIRGLEAFF.